The 7 T cell receptor beta chains below all came from one sample that was sequenced in a study of T cell responses to AZD1222 COVID-19 vaccine. Sequencing was performed with immunoSEQ multiplex PCR; in TCRdb, only in-frame clones are kept and a portion is missing. In the table there are 95,000 to 150,000 clones, more than 70% of which are singletons. The specimen comprised peripheral blood, sampled on day 0 of AZD1222 vaccination. The receptors stem from an adult in good health.

This chain connects TRBV28 to TRBJ1-4; D is uncertain. Germline assignment: CDR1 MDHEN and CDR2 SYDVKM. V lost 6 bases to trimming and J lost 0 bases, with 5 bases between them. CDR3 size: 13 residues. The chain's CDR3 is CASRPATNEKLFF. The CDR3 bases are TGTGCCAGCAGGCCTGCAACTAATGAAAAACTGTTTTTT.

The gene calls are TRBV7-9 and TRBJ2-1; 7 bases match TRBD1. V trimming: 10 bases; J trimming: 3 bases; junction bases outside the gene matches: 12. Germline V gives CDR1 SEHNR, CDR2 FQNEAQ (reference sequence). CDR3 length equals 15 residues. The CDR3 region is CANTRPGQNYNEQFF. CDR3 nucleotide sequence: TGTGCCAACACGCGGCCGGGACAGAACTACAATGAGCAGTTCTTC.

The CDR3 sequence: CASTSSGLSGYTF. In nucleotides, the CDR3 is TGTGCCAGCACCTCGTCGGGGTTGAGTGGCTACACCTTC. The chain links TRBV7-9 to TRBJ1-2; D is unresolved. The CDR3 length is 13 residues. CDR1 is SEHNR and CDR2 is FQNEAQ in the germline V gene (reference sequence). With 7 bases removed from V and 7 bases from J, the gap between germline ends came to 16 bases.

This clone is a singleton in its sample. The chain is built from TRBV27 and TRBJ2-3, with TRBD2 identical over 8 bases. This CDR3 is built from 15 residues. V lost 5 bases to trimming and J lost 8 bases; unmatched junction nucleotides: 12. Germline-derived CDR1 and CDR2 are MNHEY and SMNVEV (reference sequence). The CDR3 spells CASSGAGGASGTQYF. The DNA of the CDR3 is TGTGCCAGCAGTGGCGCGGGAGGTGCGTCGGGTACGCAGTATTTT.

The chain joins TRBV19 to TRBJ2-6; 15 bases are shared with TRBD2. CDR3 length equals 18 residues. V shed 10 bases, J shed 0 bases, and the junction held 7 bases outside the gene matches. Germline V gives CDR1 LNHDA, CDR2 SQIVND (reference sequence). This chain's CDR3 is CATMGTSGGRSGANVLTF. CDR3 in DNA: TGTGCCACCATGGGGACTAGCGGGGGGCGCTCTGGGGCCAACGTCCTGACTTTC.

The chain couples TRBV6-1 to TRBJ2-1, with 11 positions matching TRBD2. The CDR3 length is 16 residues. Germline CDR1 and CDR2: MNHNS and SASEGT. J lost 3 bases, V lost 3 bases, and 4 bases had no gene match. The CDR3 protein is CASSDVAGGVYNEQFF. The DNA of the CDR3 is TGTGCCAGCAGTGACGTAGCGGGGGGGGTCTACAATGAGCAGTTCTTC.

The chain employs TRBV5-6 and TRBJ1-5; TRBD1 aligns across 8 bases. The germline CDR1 and CDR2 sequences are SGHDT and YYEEEE. This CDR3 contains 14 residues. J lost 6 bases, V lost 2 bases, and 4 bases had no gene match. This CDR3 is CASSFQGASQPQHF. The CDR3 DNA sequence: TGTGCCAGCAGCTTCCAGGGGGCTTCTCAGCCCCAGCATTTT.